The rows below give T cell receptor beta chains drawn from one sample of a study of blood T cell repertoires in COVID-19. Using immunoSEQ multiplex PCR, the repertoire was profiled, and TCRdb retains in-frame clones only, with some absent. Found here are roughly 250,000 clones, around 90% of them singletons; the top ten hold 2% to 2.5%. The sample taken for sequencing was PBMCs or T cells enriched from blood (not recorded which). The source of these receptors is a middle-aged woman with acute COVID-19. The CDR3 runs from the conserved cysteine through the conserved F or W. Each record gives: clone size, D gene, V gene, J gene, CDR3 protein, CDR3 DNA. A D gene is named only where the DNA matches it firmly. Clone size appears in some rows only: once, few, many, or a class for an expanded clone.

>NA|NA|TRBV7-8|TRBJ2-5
CASSLSGGETQYF
TGTGCCAGCAGCTTAAGTGGGGGGGAGACCCAGTACTTC
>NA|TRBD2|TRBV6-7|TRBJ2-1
CASSWGGSHNEQFF
TGTGCCAGCAGCTGGGGCGGGAGCCACAATGAGCAGTTCTTC
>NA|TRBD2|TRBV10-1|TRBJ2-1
CASSEAGGPDKFF
TGCGCCAGCAGTGAAGCGGGAGGGCCGGACAAGTTCTTC
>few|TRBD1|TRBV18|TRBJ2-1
CASSRVEQGGQFF
TGTGCCAGCTCACGAGTAGAACAGGGGGGACAGTTCTTC
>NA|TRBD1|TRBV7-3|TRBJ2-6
CASSPGGSGANVLTF
TGTGCCAGCTCCCCAGGGGGCTCTGGGGCCAACGTCCTGACTTTC
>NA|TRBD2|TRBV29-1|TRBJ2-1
CSVRSREREIGNEQFF
TGCAGCGTTCGCAGTCGGGAGCGGGAGATCGGGAATGAGCAGTTCTTC
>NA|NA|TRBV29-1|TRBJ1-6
CSVGWGGDAPLHF
TGCAGCGTTGGTTGGGGGGGCGATGCACCCCTCCACTTT
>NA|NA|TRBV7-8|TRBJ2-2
CASSIWTENTGELFF
TGTGCCAGCAGCATATGGACAGAGAACACCGGGGAGCTGTTTTTT
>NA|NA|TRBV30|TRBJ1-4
CAWSPGLPNEKLFF
TGTGCCTGGAGTCCGGGACTGCCTAATGAAAAACTGTTTTTT
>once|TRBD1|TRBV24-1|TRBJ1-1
CATSLRDRGLSMNTEAFF
TGTGCCACCAGCCTCCGGGACAGGGGGCTGTCGATGAACACTGAAGCTTTCTTT
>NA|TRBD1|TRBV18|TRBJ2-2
CASSKATGVTGELFF
TGTGCCAGCTCAAAAGCTACAGGGGTTACCGGGGAGCTGTTTTTT
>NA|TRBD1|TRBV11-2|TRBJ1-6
CASSSGTGGYSPLHF
TGTGCCAGCAGCTCCGGAACAGGGGGCTATTCACCCCTCCACTTT
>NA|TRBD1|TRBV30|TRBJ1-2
CAWNPGRGLFAYGYTF
TGTGCCTGGAACCCCGGCAGGGGGCTTTTTGCCTATGGCTACACCTTC
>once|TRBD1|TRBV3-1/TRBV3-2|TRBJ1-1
CASSLGQGWSTEAFF
TGTGCCAGCAGCCTAGGACAGGGGTGGAGCACTGAAGCTTTCTTT
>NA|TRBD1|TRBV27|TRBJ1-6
CASSTSPITGVRYNSPLHF
TGTGCCAGCAGTACATCCCCCATTACAGGGGTTCGCTATAATTCACCCCTCCACTTT
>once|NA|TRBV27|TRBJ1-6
CASSLSRQTNSPLHF
TGTGCCAGCAGTTTAAGCAGGCAGACAAATTCACCCCTCCACTTT
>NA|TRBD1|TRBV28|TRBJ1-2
CASRRTGAGYGYTF
TGTGCCAGCAGACGGACAGGGGCCGGATATGGCTACACCTTC
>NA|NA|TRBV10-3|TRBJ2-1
CAIRLDNEQFF
TGTGCCATCAGGCTAGACAATGAGCAGTTCTTC
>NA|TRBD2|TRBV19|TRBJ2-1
CASSLYSSGRNEQFF
TGTGCCAGTAGTTTATATTCTAGCGGGAGAAATGAGCAGTTCTTC
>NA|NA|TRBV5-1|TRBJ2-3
CASSFGQYTSTDTQYF
TGCGCCAGCAGCTTTGGACAGTACACTAGCACAGATACGCAGTATTTT
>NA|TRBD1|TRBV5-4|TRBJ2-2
CASSFASARPGTGNTGELFF
TGTGCCAGCAGCTTCGCCAGCGCTCGCCCCGGGACAGGGAACACCGGGGAGCTGTTTTTT
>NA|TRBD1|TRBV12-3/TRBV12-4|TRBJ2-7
CASSSNRGKGQYF
TGTGCCAGCAGTTCGAACAGGGGTAAGGGGCAGTACTTC
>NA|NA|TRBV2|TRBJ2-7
CASKASSARYEQYF
TGTGCCAGCAAGGCGAGTAGCGCCCGCTACGAGCAGTACTTC
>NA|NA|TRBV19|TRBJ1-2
CASSIEAAYYGYTF
TGTGCCAGTAGTATCGAGGCAGCCTACTATGGCTACACCTTC
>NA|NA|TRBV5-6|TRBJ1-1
CASSLAQGRMNTEAFF
TGTGCCAGCAGCTTGGCGCAGGGGCGGATGAACACTGAAGCTTTCTTT
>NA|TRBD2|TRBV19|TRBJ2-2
CASSIAGTRGTGELFF
TGTGCCAGTAGTATAGCCGGGACTAGGGGCACCGGGGAGCTGTTTTTT
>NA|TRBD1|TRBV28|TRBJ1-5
CASSLRDRRYSNQPQHF
TGTGCCAGCAGTTTACGGGACAGGCGATATAGCAATCAGCCCCAGCATTTT
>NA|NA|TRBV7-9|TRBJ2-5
CASSLRVGQSRETQYF
TGTGCCAGCAGCTTAAGGGTCGGACAGTCAAGAGAGACCCAGTACTTC
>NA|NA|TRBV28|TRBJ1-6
CASGNSPLHF
TGTGCCAGCGGCAATTCACCCCTCCACTTT